Listed here are 12 T cell receptor beta chains from one sample, sequenced in a study of T cell repertoires in cytomegalovirus infection. Each CDR3 protein gets one entry after TCRdb re-called the reads with MiXCR. Seen here are under 200,000 distinct CDR3 sequences, 8% to 10% observed once, and the top ten hold about 4.2%. The specimen was PBMCs. The receptors shown here come from a human donor in good health (CMV status not recorded). Some clones in this sample may be carry-over from other donors' samples.

A word on this clonotype: At one boundary the junction diverges from the germline segment, which might be a read error. This chain links TRBV30 with TRBJ1-1, with unresolved D. The CDR3 consists of 13 residues. The V gene's germline CDR1 is GTSNPN and CDR2 SVGIG (reference sequence). CDR3 loop: CAWSVRLNTEDFF. In DNA, the CDR3 is TGTGCCTGGAGTGTACGGTTGAACACTGAAGATTTCTTT.

This clonotype was recorded at least ten times. The J gene is TRBJ2-3, the V gene TRBV5-1, with 7 bases identical to TRBD2. The CDR3 has 14 amino acids. Germline V lookup: CDR1 SGHRS, CDR2 YFSETQ. V trimming: 1 base; J trimming: 6 bases; junction bases outside the gene matches: 5. CDR3 loop: CASSLNGRTDTQYF. The CDR3 region has the DNA TGCGCCAGCAGCTTGAACGGGAGGACGGATACGCAGTATTTT.

This clonotype was recorded a few times. The chain joins TRBV6-2 or TRBV6-3 to TRBJ1-5; D not certain. The length of the CDR3 is 14 residues. V lost 6 bases and J lost 1, with 10 bases in between. Germline V CDR1 and CDR2: MNHEY, SVGEGT. This CDR3 is CASSKGTSNQPQHF. The CDR3 nucleotides are TGTGCCAGCAGCAAGGGTACGAGCAATCAGCCCCAGCATTTT.

This clonotype was seen many times. This rearrangement joins TRBV7-8 to TRBJ2-1; 16 nucleotides agree with TRBD2. The CDR3 is made up of 18 amino acids. The V gene's germline CDR1 is SGHVS and CDR2 FQNEAQ. Trimming cost V 3 bases and J 7 bases; bases outside gene matches: 9. The CDR3 reads CASSFPGLAGGPMNEQFF. In nucleotides, the CDR3 is TGTGCCAGCAGCTTTCCGGGACTAGCGGGAGGGCCTATGAATGAGCAGTTCTTC.

This clonotype was observed at least ten times. The chain is built from TRBV28 and TRBJ2-7, with D maybe TRBD1 (7 bases). Trimming took off 6 bases at V and 2 bases at J, with 20 bases between the two ends. The CDR3 has 16 amino acids. CDR1 is MDHEN, CDR2 SYDVKM, per germline. CDR3 loop: CASSFGGEGQPYEQYF. CDR3 in DNA: TGTGCCAGCAGCTTCGGGGGCGAGGGACAGCCCTACGAGCAGTACTTC. The complete variable domain, with remaining parts taken from reference TRBV28 and TRBJ2-7, reads DVKVTQSSRYLVKRTGEKVFLECVQDMDHENMFWYRQDPGLGLRLIYFSYDVKMKEKGDIPEGYSVSREKKERFSLILESASTNQTSMYLCASSFGGEGQPYEQYFGPGTRLTVT.

In this sample, this clonotype turned up many times. This chain uses TRBV6-2 or TRBV6-3 with TRBJ2-7; 14 nucleotides match TRBD2. The V gene's germline CDR1 is MNHEY and CDR2 SVGEGT. The ends lost 5 bases at V and 1 base at J; junction bases unmatched: 7. The CDR3 loop spans 17 amino acids. The CDR3 bases are TGTGCCAGCAGTGCCGGGACTAGCGGGAGTCTTTCCTACGAGCAGTACTTC. Protein product: CASSAGTSGSLSYEQYF.

This clonotype was picked up many times. The rearrangement uses TRBV20-1 and TRBJ1-1; D might be TRBD1 (5 bases). V was clipped by 6 bases and J by 0 bases, with 17 bases between them. The CDR3 is 15 amino acids. CDR1 and CDR2 from the germline V gene are DFQATT and SNEGSKA (reference sequence). The CDR3 nucleotides read TGCAGTGCCCGCTATAGACAGAGTTTGAACACTGAAGCTTTCTTT. Translated: CSARYRQSLNTEAFF.

At least ten counts were recorded for this clonotype. The chain carries TRBV6-2 or TRBV6-3 and TRBJ1-6; D gene unclear. The CDR3 has 13 amino acids. Trimming removed 8 bases from V and 5 bases from J, with 10 bases in between. Per the germline V gene, CDR1 is MNHEY and CDR2 is SVGEGT. This chain's CDR3 is CASGIRDNSPLHF. The CDR3 nucleotides are TGTGCCAGCGGAATTCGGGATAATTCACCCCTCCACTTT.

This clonotype has ten or more counts. The chain carries TRBV10-2 and TRBJ2-1; 8 positions match TRBD1. The CDR3 runs to 16 residues. Germline values: CDR1 WSHSY, CDR2 SAAADI. V was pared by 6 bases and J by 1 base, with 8 bases of the junction left unmatched. CDR3 sequence reads: CASRTGALISYNEQFF. For the CDR3, the DNA is TGCGCCAGCAGGACAGGGGCTTTAATTTCCTACAATGAGCAGTTCTTC.

The chain joins TRBV19 to TRBJ1-1, with TRBD1 identical over 7 bases. CDR3 length: 14 residues. The germline V gene encodes CDR1 LNHDA and CDR2 SQIVND (reference sequence). V trimming: 11 bases; J trimming: 4 bases; junction bases outside the gene matches: 13. The CDR3 sequence is CAASRQGRTTEAFF. The CDR3 DNA reads TGTGCCGCTAGCAGACAGGGTAGGACCACTGAAGCTTTCTTT.

The V call is TRBV29-1, the J call TRBJ1-1, with D unresolved. With 5 bases removed from V and 5 bases from J, the gap between germline ends came to 6 bases. The germline CDR1 and CDR2 sequences are SQVTM and ANQGSEA. The CDR3 has 10 amino acids. CDR3 bases: TGCAGCGTTCTGGGGACTGAAGCTTTCTTT. This codes for CSVLGTEAFF. Based on the CDR3 plus reference TRBV29-1 and TRBJ1-1, the full variable domain is SAVISQKPSRDICQRGTSLTIQCQVDSQVTMMFWYRQQPGQSLTLIATANQGSEATYESGFVIDKFPISRPNLTFSTLTVSNMSPEDSSIYLCSVLGTEAFFGQGTRLTVV.

This clonotype was observed at least ten times. The rearrangement links TRBV29-1 to TRBJ1-1; possibly TRBD1 for D (6 bases). Trimming left V 7 bases short and J 1 base short, with 10 bases between. Germline V gene sequence: CDR1 SQVTM, CDR2 ANQGSEA. The CDR3 consists of 12 residues. For the CDR3, the DNA is TGCAGCGCGGGACATTCGAACACTGAAGCTTTCTTT. Translating gives CSAGHSNTEAFF.